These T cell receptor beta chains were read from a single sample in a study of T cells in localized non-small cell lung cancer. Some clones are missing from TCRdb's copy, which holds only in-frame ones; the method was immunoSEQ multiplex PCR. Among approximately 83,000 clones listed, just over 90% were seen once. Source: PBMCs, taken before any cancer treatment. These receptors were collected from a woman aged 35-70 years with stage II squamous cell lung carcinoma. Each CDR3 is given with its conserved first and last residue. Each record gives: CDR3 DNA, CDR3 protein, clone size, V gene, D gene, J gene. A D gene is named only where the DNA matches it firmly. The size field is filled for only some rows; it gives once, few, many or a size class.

TGCGCCAGCAGCTTGGACAGGGTAGGCGCTGAAGCTTTCTTT | CASSLDRVGAEAFF | NA | TRBV5-1 | NA | TRBJ1-1
TGTGCCAGCAGACGACCGGTGAACACTGAAGCTTTCTTT | CASRRPVNTEAFF | NA | TRBV9 | NA | TRBJ1-1
TGTGCCAGCAGCCTAAAGGTCAGCACAGATACGCAGTATTTT | CASSLKVSTDTQYF | NA | TRBV7-8 | NA | TRBJ2-3
TGTGCCAGCAGTGTCGCGGCAGAGTGGGAGCAGTACTTC | CASSVAAEWEQYF | NA | TRBV6-1 | NA | TRBJ2-7
TGCAGCGTACAGGGGGCGGCTGGGGCCAACGTCCTGACTTTC | CSVQGAAGANVLTF | NA | TRBV29-1 | TRBD1 | TRBJ2-6
TGCGCCAGCAGCTTGGCTGGCAGGACTTCCTACGAGCAGTACTTC | CASSLAGRTSYEQYF | NA | TRBV5-1 | NA | TRBJ2-7
TGTGCCAGCAGCGTAGGTACCGGCCGGGGCTCCCAGCATTTT | CASSVGTGRGSQHF | once | TRBV9 | NA | TRBJ1-5
TGTGCCAGCAGCCGAGGGGGCACTGGGGCCAACGTCCTGACTTTC | CASSRGGTGANVLTF | NA | TRBV5-5 | TRBD1 | TRBJ2-6
TGTGCCAGCAGTTTTCGGCAGGGGGAAGGAAACACCATATATTTT | CASSFRQGEGNTIYF | NA | TRBV27 | TRBD1 | TRBJ1-3
TGTGCCAGCAGCCAAGCGGGGGGTGTGGGGACAGGGGCCAACGTCCTGACTTTC | CASSQAGGVGTGANVLTF | NA | TRBV4-2 | NA | TRBJ2-6
TGTGCCAGCAGCTTAGAAATTAGTAGTATGGGACCTTACAATGAGCAGTTCTTC | CASSLEISSMGPYNEQFF | NA | TRBV7-9 | NA | TRBJ2-1
TGTGCCAGCAGCTTGAGTGGGACGGTGGACTCTGGAAACACCATATATTTT | CASSLSGTVDSGNTIYF | NA | TRBV5-4 | NA | TRBJ1-3
TGTGCCAGTGGCCTGCTAGCGGCTGAGCAGTTCTTC | CASGLLAAEQFF | NA | TRBV6-1 | TRBD2 | TRBJ2-1
TGTGCCAGCAGCTTAGAACCTGCTGGCAGCTCCTACAATGAGCAGTTCTTC | CASSLEPAGSSYNEQFF | NA | TRBV11-2 | NA | TRBJ2-1
TGCGCCAGCAGCCAACCCGGGGGGGCTAGCACCGGGGAGCTGTTTTTT | CASSQPGGASTGELFF | NA | TRBV4-1 | TRBD2 | TRBJ2-2
TGTGCCTGGGACCCCCCAGGAAACACCATATATTTT | CAWDPPGNTIYF | NA | TRBV30 | NA | TRBJ1-3
TGTGCCAGCAGCTTAGGGCAGGGGGGTTTTACGCAGTATTTT | CASSLGQGGFTQYF | NA | TRBV11-2 | NA | TRBJ2-3
TGTGCCAGCAGTGAAGGGACACACCATAATTCACCCCTCCACTTT | CASSEGTHHNSPLHF | few | TRBV6-1 | NA | TRBJ1-6
TGTGCCAGCAGCTTGGATCCAGCAACGAACACTGAAGCTTTCTTT | CASSLDPATNTEAFF | NA | TRBV5-4 | NA | TRBJ1-1
TGTGCCAGCAGCCTAAACCGAGAAGGATTTGGCTACACCTTC | CASSLNREGFGYTF | NA | TRBV28 | NA | TRBJ1-2
TGTGCCAGCAGCTTAGAAGACAGGGAAGCAGGCTACACCTTC | CASSLEDREAGYTF | NA | TRBV7-9 | TRBD1 | TRBJ1-2
TGTGCCAGCTCCTCTTCCGGGACAGGGCTCTACGAGCAGTACTTC | CASSSSGTGLYEQYF | NA | TRBV6-6 | TRBD1 | TRBJ2-7
TGCGCCAGCAGCGCCGGGACAGCGAACACTGAAGCTTTCTTT | CASSAGTANTEAFF | NA | TRBV4-1 | TRBD1 | TRBJ1-1
TGTGCCAGCAGCTTGGAGGGGCGTATGGAAAAACTGTTTTTT | CASSLEGRMEKLFF | NA | TRBV5-4 | NA | TRBJ1-4
TGTGCCACCAGCAGAGACGGGGCTGCTAATGAAAAACTGTTTTTT | CATSRDGAANEKLFF | NA | TRBV15 | NA | TRBJ1-4
TGTGCCAGCAGTGAAGGACAGATCACTGAAGCTTTCTTT | CASSEGQITEAFF | once | TRBV2 | NA | TRBJ1-1
TGTGCCAGCGGTCCCCTGGGGGCACCTCAGCCCCAGCATTTT | CASGPLGAPQPQHF | NA | TRBV27 | NA | TRBJ1-5
TGTGCCAGCAGCTTAGTCGGTAGCGGCTATGGCTACACCTTC | CASSLVGSGYGYTF | NA | TRBV7-9 | NA | TRBJ1-2
TGTGCCAGCACAGACAGCCGCGGCTACACCTTC | CASTDSRGYTF | NA | TRBV6-6 | NA | TRBJ1-2
TGCGCCAGCAGCTCCTCCCCCAAACTGGGGGAGACCCAGTACTTC | CASSSSPKLGETQYF | NA | TRBV5-1 | NA | TRBJ2-5
TGTGCCAGCTCACCCCTAGCGGGAGTGGGAACCGGGGAGCTGTTTTTT | CASSPLAGVGTGELFF | NA | TRBV18 | TRBD2 | TRBJ2-2
TGTGCCAGCAGCCAAGACAGGGCAAATCAGCCCCAGCATTTT | CASSQDRANQPQHF | NA | TRBV16 | TRBD1 | TRBJ1-5
TGTGCCAGCAGTTCCCGACTAGCGGGGGAGTACAATGAGCAGTTCTTC | CASSSRLAGEYNEQFF | NA | TRBV27 | TRBD2 | TRBJ2-1
TGCGCCAGCAGCATGACCCTTACGGGCACTGAAGCTTTCTTT | CASSMTLTGTEAFF | NA | TRBV5-1 | NA | TRBJ1-1
TGTGCCAGCAGCTTAACTCCTACGACAGCAACTAATGAAAAACTGTTTTTT | CASSLTPTTATNEKLFF | NA | TRBV5-6 | NA | TRBJ1-4
TGTGCCAGCAGCATAGGGACCGGGACAGGGAGTCAGCCCCAGCATTTT | CASSIGTGTGSQPQHF | NA | TRBV28 | TRBD1 | TRBJ1-5
TGTGCCAGCAGCCCCGGACTAGCGGTTCTAGCCAAAAACATTCAGTACTTC | CASSPGLAVLAKNIQYF | NA | TRBV28 | TRBD2 | TRBJ2-4
TGCGCCAGCAGCTTCGAGGGAGGGCCGTCCGGGGAGCTGTTTTTT | CASSFEGGPSGELFF | NA | TRBV5-1 | TRBD2 | TRBJ2-2
TGTGCCTGGAGTGTAAATCCCGGACAGGGCGGCTATGGCTACACCTTC | CAWSVNPGQGGYGYTF | NA | TRBV30 | TRBD1 | TRBJ1-2
TGTGCCAGCAGCCAGGACCGACAGGTTATGGAAGCTTTCTTT | CASSQDRQVMEAFF | NA | TRBV14 | NA | TRBJ1-1
TGTGCCAGTAGTATCCAGAGTGAAGCTTTCTTT | CASSIQSEAFF | NA | TRBV19 | NA | TRBJ1-1
TGTGCCAGCACCCCCAGTGAAGCTGGAAACACCATATATTTT | CASTPSEAGNTIYF | NA | TRBV6-6 | NA | TRBJ1-3
TGTGCCAGCTCCGTCCTGAGGAATGCGGGTACCGGGGAGCTGTTTTTT | CASSVLRNAGTGELFF | NA | TRBV9 | NA | TRBJ2-2
TGTGCCAGCAGCCCCCCTGGGAGCGGACGAGCTTTCTTT | CASSPPGSGRAFF | NA | TRBV6-5 | NA | TRBJ1-1
TGTGCCAGCAGTGGACTACAGACTTACGGTAGCTATGGCTACACCTTC | CASSGLQTYGSYGYTF | NA | TRBV6-1 | NA | TRBJ1-2
TGTGCCAGCAGCCAAACAGATACGCAGTATTTT | CASSQTDTQYF | few | TRBV5-4 | NA | TRBJ2-3
TGTGCCAGCAGCTACCAAGAGACCCAGTACTTC | CASSYQETQYF | NA | TRBV5-4 | NA | TRBJ2-5
TGTGCCAGCAGCGCCCGACTAGCGGGAGGCACCGGGGAGCTGTTTTTT | CASSARLAGGTGELFF | NA | TRBV9 | TRBD2 | TRBJ2-2
TGTGCCAGCTCACCAAAGGACAGGGGGGGCAATCAGCCCCAGCATTTT | CASSPKDRGGNQPQHF | once | TRBV18 | TRBD1 | TRBJ1-5
TGTGCCAGCAGTGAAGACAGTAATAGCAATCAGCCCCAGCATTTT | CASSEDSNSNQPQHF | NA | TRBV6-1 | NA | TRBJ1-5
TGCGCCAGCAGCTTGGGGGGGCTCAATCAGCCCCAGCATTTT | CASSLGGLNQPQHF | NA | TRBV5-1 | NA | TRBJ1-5
TGTGCCAGCAGGCTAGCCGGACAGGTGGGCGGCTACACCTTC | CASRLAGQVGGYTF | NA | TRBV28 | TRBD1 | TRBJ1-2
TGTGCCAGCAGCAATATACTAGCGGGAAGCACCAATGAGCAGTTCTTC | CASSNILAGSTNEQFF | NA | TRBV5-6 | TRBD2 | TRBJ2-1
TGTGCCAGCAGCTTCTTTAGCGGTGCGAACACCGGGGAGCTGTTTTTT | CASSFFSGANTGELFF | NA | TRBV11-2 | NA | TRBJ2-2